What follows are 28 T cell receptor beta chains derived from one specimen sequenced in a study of cytomegalovirus exposure and HLA in healthy donors. The PCR employed 60 Vbeta primers together with 13 Jbeta primers. The protocol was immunoSEQ multiplex PCR, while the TCRdb copy is restricted to in-frame clones and leaves out a portion. The table includes a few hundred thousand clones, approximately 91% detected once. Material: PBMCs. The receptors derive from a girl aged 2 to 9 in good health and CMV-seronegative.

V is TRBV15 and J is TRBJ1-6; 7 bases fit TRBD1. Germline V gene lookup returns CDR1 LNHNV and CDR2 YYDKDF (reference sequence). This CDR3 has 22 residues. With V trimmed by 1 base and J by 0 bases, 18 bases remained unmatched. CDR3: CATSRGSGTAASTSSYNSPLHF. DNA for the CDR3: TGTGCCACCAGCAGAGGATCCGGGACAGCCGCCTCTACGAGCTCCTATAATTCACCCCTCCACTTT.

The V and J genes are TRBV5-1 and TRBJ1-3; possible D gene TRBD1, 5 bases. V was pared by 5 bases and J by 5 bases, with 14 bases between. The germline gives CDR1 SGHRS, CDR2 YFSETQ. The CDR3 runs 14 residues. CDR3 in amino acids: CASSTDTGRNTIYF. The CDR3 nucleotides are TGCGCCAGCAGTACGGACACGGGCCGAAACACCATATATTTT.

This clone appeared once. The chain carries TRBV2 and TRBJ2-1; 9 bases fit TRBD2. The CDR3 length is 15 residues. The ends lost 8 bases at V and 6 bases at J; junction bases unmatched: 11. Germline-derived CDR1 and CDR2 are SNHLY and FYNNEI. The CDR3 DNA follows: TGTGCCAGCTCCTCAGGGCGGGGGGGCTCCAATGAGCAGTTCTTC. Translated: CASSSGRGGSNEQFF. The full variable domain, with the rest looked up from reference TRBV2 and TRBJ2-1, is EPEVTQTPSHQVTQMGQEVILRCVPISNHLYFYWYRQILGQKVEFLVSFYNNEISEKSEIFDDQFSVERPDGSNFTLKIRSTKLEDSAMYFCASSSGRGGSNEQFFGPGTRLTVL.

The genes are TRBV19 and TRBJ2-6, with a possible D match to TRBD1 (6 bases). The length of the CDR3 is 15 residues. The germline V and J ends were trimmed by 5 bases and 2 bases, with 10 bases remaining between them. Per the germline V gene, CDR1 is LNHDA and CDR2 is SQIVND (reference sequence). The CDR3 DNA sequence: TGTGCCAGTAGTGCGTCAGGGGCTGGGGCCAACGTCCTGACTTTC. Translated: CASSASGAGANVLTF.

This rearrangement joins TRBV5-1 to TRBJ2-1; D possibly corresponds to TRBD2 (6 bases). V lost 2 bases and J 11 bases, leaving 8 bases between the germline ends. The V gene's germline CDR1 is SGHRS and CDR2 YFSETQ. The CDR3 length is 11 residues. CDR3 region: CASSFGLQQFF. For the CDR3, the DNA is TGCGCCAGCAGCTTCGGACTACAGCAGTTCTTC.

CDR3 in amino acids: CASSDGDREGYTF. The CDR3, as DNA: TGTGCCAGCAGTGACGGGGACAGGGAAGGCTACACCTTC. This sequence joins TRBV6-4 and TRBJ1-2; 9 nucleotides agree with TRBD1. The CDR3 runs to 13 residues. The V segment lost 2 bases and the J segment 8 bases; nucleotides outside the gene matches: 3. The germline V gene has CDR1 MRHNA and CDR2 SNTAGT.

The V gene is TRBV15, the J gene TRBJ2-5, with D perhaps matching TRBD1 (7 bases). The CDR3 has 14 residues. V lost 5 bases to trimming and J lost 7 bases, with 17 bases between them. The germline gives CDR1 LNHNV, CDR2 YYDKDF (reference sequence). CDR3 coding DNA: TGTGCCACCAGCGATCGGAGGGGGCCCGGGACCCAGTACTTC. Its translation: CATSDRRGPGTQYF.

This clone has just one count. V is TRBV5-8 and J is TRBJ2-3, with 7 nucleotides matching TRBD1. The CDR3 runs 16 residues. Germline CDR1 SGHTS, CDR2 YDEGEE. The trim removed 0 bases at V and 0 bases at J, leaving 4 bases unmatched. CDR3 DNA sequence: TGTGCCAGCAGCTTGGGACAGGGAATGAGCACAGATACGCAGTATTTT. Translating gives CASSLGQGMSTDTQYF.

This chain uses TRBV6-1 with TRBJ1-5; 8 bases are shared with TRBD1. CDR1 is MNHNS, CDR2 SASEGT, per germline. The V gene end was trimmed by 5 bases and the J gene end by 2 bases; junction bases not matched to a gene: 2. The CDR3 totals 14 residues. The CDR3 DNA is TGTGCCAGCAGTCTGACAGGGGGCAATCAGCCCCAGCATTTT. This translates into CASSLTGGNQPQHF.

This rearrangement joins TRBV2 to TRBJ2-3; D gene unclear. The CDR3 has 10 amino acids. The germline V gene has CDR1 SNHLY and CDR2 FYNNEI. The ends were cut back, 7 bases at V and 10 bases at J, with 9 bases in the middle. CDR3 residues: CASMGRAQYF. In DNA, the CDR3 is TGTGCCAGCATGGGTCGGGCGCAGTATTTT.

The table lists this clone with a count of one. V is TRBV27 and J is TRBJ1-1, with 7 bases matching TRBD1. Trimming removed 5 bases from V and 1 base from J; junction bases left unmatched: 10. The CDR3 length is 16 residues. Germline-derived CDR1 and CDR2 are MNHEY and SMNVEV (reference sequence). CDR3 region: CASSLYRGQGNTEAFF. The CDR3 DNA reads TGTGCCAGCAGTCTCTACAGGGGTCAGGGGAACACTGAAGCTTTCTTT.

In DNA form, the CDR3 reads TGTGCCAGCAGCCACGGACAGGGGGAAACTATCTCTGGAAACACCATATATTTT. It yields the protein CASSHGQGETISGNTIYF. The chain has TRBV7-8 and TRBJ1-3; 10 positions agree with TRBD1. The CDR3 contains 18 residues. Germline assignment: CDR1 SGHVS and CDR2 FQNEAQ. The junction had 10 bases not matched to a gene; V was cut back by 5 bases and J by 0 bases.

This chain connects TRBV6-6 to TRBJ2-7; D is undetermined. The CDR3 sequence is 13 residues long. Trimming cost V 0 bases and J 4 bases, with 7 bases left between them. Per the germline V gene, CDR1 is MNHNY and CDR2 is SVGAGI (reference sequence). As DNA, the CDR3 is TGTGCCAGCAGTTACTCTCCAACTTACGAGCAGTACTTC. This translates into CASSYSPTYEQYF.

The chain is built from TRBV25-1 and TRBJ1-6; D possibly corresponds to TRBD1 (5 bases). From germline, CDR1 is MGHDK and CDR2 SYGVNS. Trimming removed 1 base at V and 7 bases at J, with 14 bases between. The CDR3 has 16 residues. The CDR3 is CASSEFGGAGNSPLHF. The DNA of the CDR3 is TGTGCCAGCAGTGAATTCGGAGGGGCGGGGAATTCACCCCTCCACTTT.

V gene TRBV30 combines with J gene TRBJ2-1, with TRBD1 as a possible D gene (5 bases). The CDR3 is 14 amino acids. The V gene lost 1 base and the J gene lost 4 bases, with 11 bases spanning the gap. Germline V gene sequence: CDR1 GTSNPN, CDR2 SVGIG (reference sequence). DNA of the CDR3: TGTGCCTGGAGTGACCCGGACAAGTACAATGAGCAGTTCTTC. It is translated as CAWSDPDKYNEQFF.

This rearrangement joins TRBV7-2 to TRBJ2-1, with TRBD2 identical over 8 bases. CDR3 length equals 14 residues. Trimming cost V 10 bases and J 9 bases; bases outside gene matches: 14. Germline V CDR1 and CDR2: SGHTA, FQGNSA. This CDR3 is CATLRDSGEGEQFF. CDR3 nucleotide sequence: TGTGCCACTCTCCGGGATAGCGGGGAGGGTGAGCAGTTCTTC.

This chain joins TRBV11-2 and TRBJ1-5, with D hard to call. Per the germline V gene, CDR1 is SGHAT and CDR2 is FQNNGV. The CDR3 loop spans 13 amino acids. V lost 3 bases to trimming and J lost 11 bases, with 14 bases between them. DNA of the CDR3: TGTGCCAGCAGCTTTGGGTTATCAGAGGCCCAGCATTTT. Protein product: CASSFGLSEAQHF.

This chain joins TRBV7-9 and TRBJ1-2; the match to TRBD1 covers 8 bases. There are 13 residues in the CDR3. V lost 3 bases to trimming and J lost 7 bases; unmatched junction nucleotides: 4. The germline V gene has CDR1 SEHNR and CDR2 FQNEAQ (reference sequence). CDR3 DNA: TGTGCCAGCAGCTTTGACAGGGGAGCTGGCTACACCTTC. This gives the protein CASSFDRGAGYTF. Complete variable domain (other parts from reference TRBV7-9 and TRBJ1-2): DTGVSQNPRHKITKRGQNVTFRCDPISEHNRLYWYRQTLGQGPEFLTYFQNEAQLEKSRLLSDRFSAERPKGSFSTLEIQRTEQGDSAMYLCASSFDRGAGYTFGSGTRLTVV.

The V gene is TRBV18, the J gene TRBJ1-5; a possible D gene is TRBD1 (5 bases). V lost 4 bases and J 6 bases, leaving 10 bases between the germline ends. The germline gives CDR1 KGHSH, CDR2 LQKENI. The CDR3 totals 13 residues. The CDR3 loop is CASSLGRGQPQHF. The CDR3 nucleotides read TGTGCCAGCTCACTGGGAAGGGGTCAGCCCCAGCATTTT.

The chain has TRBV11-3 and TRBJ2-1, with 12 bases aligning to TRBD2. Germline assignment: CDR1 SGHNT and CDR2 YENEEA. CDR3 length: 14 residues. V lost 3 bases to trimming and J lost 6 bases; unmatched junction nucleotides: 0. CDR3 loop: CASSLGLAGNEQFF. CDR3 sequence (DNA): TGTGCCAGCAGCTTGGGACTAGCGGGCAATGAGCAGTTCTTC.

The genes are TRBV2 and TRBJ1-1; D gene uncertain. CDR1 is SNHLY and CDR2 is FYNNEI in the germline V gene. Trimming cost V 7 bases and J 6 bases, with 12 bases left between them. The CDR3 sequence is 12 residues long. Here the CDR3 DNA reads TGTGCCAGCAACCGGCAGGCACCTGAAGCTTTCTTT. It is translated as CASNRQAPEAFF. Together with reference TRBV2 and TRBJ1-1, the CDR3 gives the full variable domain: EPEVTQTPSHQVTQMGQEVILRCVPISNHLYFYWYRQILGQKVEFLVSFYNNEISEKSEIFDDQFSVERPDGSNFTLKIRSTKLEDSAMYFCASNRQAPEAFFGQGTRLTVV.

This chain joins TRBV5-1 and TRBJ2-7; weak D call: TRBD2 (5 bases). Germline CDR1 is SGHRS and CDR2 is YFSETQ. This CDR3 is 14 amino acids long. Trimming stripped 1 base from V and 1 base from J, with 9 bases between. The CDR3 loop is CASSLLPGSYEQYF. For the CDR3, the DNA is TGCGCCAGCAGCTTGTTGCCGGGATCCTACGAGCAGTACTTC. Filled out from reference TRBV5-1 and TRBJ2-7, the complete variable domain reads KAGVTQTPRYLIKTRGQQVTLSCSPISGHRSVSWYQQTPGQGLQFLFEYFSETQRNKGNFPGRFSGRQFSNSRSEMNVSTLELGDSALYLCASSLLPGSYEQYFGPGTRLTVT.

This chain links TRBV5-4 with TRBJ2-1, with 7 bases that match TRBD1. Germline V CDR1 and CDR2: SGHNT, YYREEE (reference sequence). V dropped 4 bases and J dropped 2; count of bases not matched to a gene: 6. CDR3 size: 15 residues. CDR3 region: CASSHPGQTYNEQFF. For the CDR3, the DNA is TGTGCCAGCAGCCATCCGGGACAGACCTACAATGAGCAGTTCTTC.

This clone was picked up a small number of times. The rearrangement links TRBV29-1 to TRBJ2-3; D is possibly TRBD2 (5 bases). CDR1 and CDR2 from the germline V gene are SQVTM and ANQGSEA. The CDR3 runs 13 residues. Trimming took 4 bases from V and 2 from J, leaving 10 bases between them. In nucleotides, the CDR3 is TGCAGCGTTGTTGCGGGTCCCACAGATACGCAGTATTTT. Encoded protein: CSVVAGPTDTQYF.

V usage is TRBV11-2 and J usage is TRBJ1-1; D gene unclear. The CDR3 totals 12 residues. V was shortened by 5 bases and J by 5 bases, with 9 bases between the two germline ends. Germline loops: CDR1 SGHAT, CDR2 FQNNGV. The CDR3 loop reads CASSRFSTEAFF. CDR3 coding DNA: TGTGCCAGCAGCCGGTTTAGTACTGAAGCTTTCTTT.

The chain carries TRBV6-6 and TRBJ2-7; 8 positions match TRBD1. The CDR3 loop spans 14 amino acids. With 2 bases clipped from V and 6 bases from J, the junction kept 6 bases outside the gene matches. Germline assignment: CDR1 MNHNY and CDR2 SVGAGI (reference sequence). CDR3 coding DNA: TGTGCCAGCAGTTACAGAGGACAGGGCGGCGAGCAGTACTTC. Its translation: CASSYRGQGGEQYF.

The CDR3 region is CASSDRHDGYTF. DNA for the CDR3: TGTGCCAGCAGTGACCGACACGATGGCTACACCTTC. This chain connects TRBV6-6 to TRBJ1-2; D ambiguous. Trimming shortened V by 5 bases and J by 6 bases, and 10 bases separated the two germline ends. Germline values: CDR1 MNHNY, CDR2 SVGAGI (reference sequence). This CDR3 comprises 12 residues.

V is TRBV10-1 and J is TRBJ2-4; 10 bases match TRBD1. The germline V gene has CDR1 WNHNN and CDR2 SYGVQD (reference sequence). The CDR3 consists of 22 residues. V lost 0 bases, J lost 2 bases, and 19 bases stayed unmatched. The CDR3 coding sequence is TGCGCCAGCAGTGAGTCGTGGGACAGGGGTTTAGGGTGGCCTTTCCCCAAAAACATTCAGTACTTC. Protein product: CASSESWDRGLGWPFPKNIQYF.